This TCR beta chain is from a study of T cell changes during pregnancy in multiple sclerosis. Germline CDR1 and CDR2: SEHNR and FQNEAQ (reference sequence). V lost 4 bases to trimming and J lost 6 bases, with 13 bases between them. This CDR3 is 14 amino acids long. Data came from immunoSEQ multiplex PCR; TCRdb stores just in-frame clones and leaves some out. The repertoire includes approximately 70,000 clones, roughly 92% of them detected once, and roughly 1.9% sits in the top ten. The chain employs TRBV7-9 and TRBJ1-5, with a weak D call TRBD1 (5 bases). The TCR sequence derives from a female donor with multiple sclerosis, enrolled in a pregnancy study. The sequences come from peripheral blood, collected in the second trimester of pregnancy. CDR3 nucleotide sequence: TGTGCCAGCAGCTCCGGACCTAGGGGTCAGCCCCAGCATTTT. It translates to CASSSGPRGQPQHF.